These 8 T cell receptor beta chains were sequenced from one sample in a study of T cell clones after liver transplantation. Method: immunoSEQ multiplex PCR; TCRdb's copy keeps in-frame clones and lacks some. The data hold nearly 55,000 clones, with about 88% observed a single time. The specimen was CD4+ T cells from blood, collected before liver transplant. These receptors originate from a human donor who received a liver transplant.

The genes are TRBV6-6 and TRBJ2-5, with 9 bases lining up with TRBD1. Trimming at V came to 6 bases and at J to 2 bases, leaving 4 bases not matched to a gene. The CDR3 runs to 14 residues. From germline, CDR1 is MNHNY and CDR2 SVGAGI (reference sequence). CDR3 in amino acids: CASRGTGKQETQYF. CDR3 in DNA: TGTGCCAGCAGGGGGACAGGGAAACAAGAGACCCAGTACTTC.

This rearrangement joins TRBV14 to TRBJ2-1, with 9 positions matching TRBD2. This CDR3 is built from 14 residues. CDR1 is SGHDN and CDR2 is FVKESK in the germline V gene. Trimming took 5 bases from V and 7 from J; bases not matched to a gene: 6. The CDR3 loop reads CASSGLAGQNEQFF. CDR3 DNA: TGTGCCAGCAGCGGGCTAGCGGGGCAGAATGAGCAGTTCTTC.

The V and J genes are TRBV7-2 and TRBJ1-1, with D maybe TRBD1 (5 bases). The CDR3 consists of 15 residues. Trimming removed 0 bases from V and 4 bases from J, with 12 bases in between. CDR1 is SGHTA and CDR2 is FQGNSA in the germline V gene. CDR3 amino acids: CASSLAGTGGTEAFF. The CDR3 DNA follows: TGTGCCAGCAGCTTAGCTGGAACCGGGGGCACTGAAGCTTTCTTT.

The chain carries TRBV2 and TRBJ2-5; D is unresolved. V was clipped by 4 bases and J by 4 bases, with 7 bases between them. The CDR3 length is 12 residues. Germline-derived CDR1 and CDR2 are SNHLY and FYNNEI. The CDR3, as DNA: TGTGCCAGCAGTGGGGTGGTAGAGACCCAGTACTTC. Protein product: CASSGVVETQYF.

The rearrangement links TRBV7-3 to TRBJ2-3; D ambiguous. The V gene's germline CDR1 is SGHTA and CDR2 FQGTGA. The CDR3 consists of 12 residues. The germline V and J ends were trimmed by 0 bases and 10 bases, with 8 bases remaining between them. The chain's CDR3 is CASSLTGVAQYF. CDR3 nucleotides: TGTGCCAGCAGCTTAACAGGCGTAGCGCAGTATTTT.

The chain combines TRBV7-8 with TRBJ1-1; D unclear. This CDR3 is 13 amino acids long. V was cut by 0 bases and J by 6 bases, with 8 bases left in between. CDR1 SGHVS and CDR2 FQNEAQ come from the germline V gene. The CDR3 DNA is TGTGCCAGCAGCTTAGCCGTGGGAGCTGAAGCTTTCTTT. As protein: CASSLAVGAEAFF. Filled out from reference TRBV7-8 and TRBJ1-1, the complete variable domain reads GAGVSQSPRYKVAKRGQDVALRCDPISGHVSLFWYQQALGQGPEFLTYFQNEAQLDKSGLPSDRFFAERPEGSVSTLKIQRTQQEDSAVYLCASSLAVGAEAFFGQGTRLTVV.

This chain uses TRBV4-1 with TRBJ1-5; D is perhaps TRBD1 (6 bases). The CDR3 extends over 16 amino acids. Looked up from germline, CDR1 is MGHRA and CDR2 is YSYEKL. V gave up 6 bases and J gave up 4 bases, with 19 bases separating them. The CDR3 reads CASSHTTGKVNQPQHF. Here the CDR3 DNA reads TGCGCCAGCAGTCATACTACAGGGAAGGTTAATCAGCCCCAGCATTTT.

The V call is TRBV19, the J call TRBJ2-5; 7 bases agree with TRBD2. CDR1 is LNHDA, CDR2 SQIVND, per germline (reference sequence). The trim removed 3 bases at V and 5 bases at J, leaving 3 bases unmatched. This CDR3 contains 13 residues. CDR3: CASSIRGGETQYF. CDR3 nucleotide sequence: TGTGCCAGTAGTATCCGGGGAGGGGAGACCCAGTACTTC.